Listed here is a single T cell receptor (delta chain). Antigen unknown. The data were obtained in a study of Vδ1+ human thymocytes. The study, taken as a whole, reports: Bulk data may be misread because of unexpected Vdelta2 sequences. Thymic TRG and TRD repertoires appeared highly polyclonal.

The CDR3 runs 19 residues. From germline, CDR1 is TSWWSYY and CDR2 QGS. The V gene end was trimmed by 5 bases and the J gene end by 4 bases; junction bases not matched to a gene: 19. Sequences come from RNA converted to cDNA by reverse transcription. Pooled V-gene forward primers with one constant-region reverse primer generated the CDR3 amplicons by multiplex PCR. TCRdb reanalysed the multiplex PCR reads via CATT. The sample includes roughly 50,000 delta-chain clones, 15% of them seen just once. The specimen was Vdelta1+ gamma-delta thymocytes from the thymus. The subset is: FACS-sorted CD3+ TCRalphabeta- TCRVdelta1+ TCRVdelta2- thymocytes. This chain joins TRDV1 and TRDJ1, with 10 bases lining up with TRDD3. This TCR was sampled from a boy under two years old who had congenital heart surgery. The CDR3, as DNA: TGTGCTCTTGGGCTACAAAAGGGACTCTGGGGGATAGCGGTCGATAAACTCATCTTT. As protein: CALGLQKGLWGIAVDKLIF.